Listed below are T cell receptor beta chains from one sample, sequenced in a study of control samples from healthy donors and cancer patients. Generated by immunoSEQ multiplex PCR, the TCRdb table keeps only in-frame clones and is missing some. The profile shows about 71,000 clones, roughly 89% of them singletons. The sequenced material came from PBMCs. These receptors all come from a man in his 60s with lung cancer. CDR3s leave out the opening cysteine and the closing phenylalanine or tryptophan. Fields, in order: CDR3 protein, V gene, D gene. A D gene is named only where the DNA matches it firmly.

SVETGLAKNIQY	TRBV29-1	TRBD1
ASSLGESYEQY	TRBV7-8	-
AWRVDRGREKLF	TRBV30	TRBD1
ASSLGELDRNYGYT	TRBV7-9	-
ASSLSRDSNYGYT	TRBV7-2	-
ASSQDYSRETQY	TRBV3-1/TRBV3-2	-
ASSVGRYYGYT	TRBV2	-
ASSFTDYNEQF	TRBV7-9	-
ASSDTGTGGAF	TRBV6-1	TRBD1
ASSLDQGSNEQF	TRBV11-2	-
ASSFPGGGVSGANVLT	TRBV5-4	TRBD2
ASSVGTVYGYT	TRBV12-3/TRBV12-4	TRBD1
ASSPGQGTNNSPLH	TRBV18	TRBD1
SVVGGSLSGNTIY	TRBV29-1	-
ASSFWTENTGELF	TRBV5-8	-
ASSLVADSTEAF	TRBV6-4	-
ASRRSGQGSGNTIY	TRBV13	TRBD1
ASSLNPKRTGLNTEAF	TRBV7-8	TRBD1
ASSPEVSGLNYGYT	TRBV7-8	-
SFRTQETQY	TRBV29-1	-
SVGVTGSQPQH	TRBV29-1	TRBD1
AWSPGNTGNTIY	TRBV30	-
ASSLRGQGGGDEQY	TRBV5-1	TRBD1